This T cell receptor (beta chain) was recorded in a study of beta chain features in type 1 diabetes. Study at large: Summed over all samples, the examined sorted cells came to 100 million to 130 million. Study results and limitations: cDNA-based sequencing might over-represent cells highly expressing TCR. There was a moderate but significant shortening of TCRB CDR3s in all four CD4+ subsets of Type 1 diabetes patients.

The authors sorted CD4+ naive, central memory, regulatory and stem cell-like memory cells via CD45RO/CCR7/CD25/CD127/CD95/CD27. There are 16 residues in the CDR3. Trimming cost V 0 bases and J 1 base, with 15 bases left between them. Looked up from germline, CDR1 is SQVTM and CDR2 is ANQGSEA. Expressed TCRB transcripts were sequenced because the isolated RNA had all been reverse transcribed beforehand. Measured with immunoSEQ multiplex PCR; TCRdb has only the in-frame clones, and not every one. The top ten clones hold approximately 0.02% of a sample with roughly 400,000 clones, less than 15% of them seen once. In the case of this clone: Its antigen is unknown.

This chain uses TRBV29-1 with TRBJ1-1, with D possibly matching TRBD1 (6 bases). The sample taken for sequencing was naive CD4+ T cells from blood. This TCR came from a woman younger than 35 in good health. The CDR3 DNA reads TGCAGCGTTGAAGAGTCGGTCGGGACACGGAACACTGAAGCTTTCTTT. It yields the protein CSVEESVGTRNTEAFF.